A selection of T cell receptor beta chains follows, all from one sample in a study of identical twins. MiXCR, run by TCRdb on the 5' RACE reads, gives a single entry per CDR3 protein. The sample yields around 650,000 distinct CDR3 sequences, about 7.6% seen once. The same data also contributed to another study, on yellow fever vaccine responses in identical twins.

The sample comprised PBMCs. The origin of the receptors is a woman aged 18-29 years in good health. CDR3s include the opening cysteine and the closing phenylalanine or tryptophan. The D gene is left open where the match is weak. Part of the rows lack a size; the others show once, few, many or a class for expanded clones.

size,D,J,V,DNA,CDR3
many,TRBD1,TRBJ2-1,TRBV5-1,TGCGCCAGCAGCGGGGACAGCGGAGAGAGCTCCTACAATGAGCAGTTCTTC,CASSGDSGESSYNEQFF
NA,TRBD1,TRBJ2-5,TRBV29-1,TGCAGCTCCTCCGGGACAGGGGGGGATGAGGAGACCCAGTACTTC,CSSSGTGGDEETQYF
NA,NA,TRBJ1-1,TRBV6-5,TGTGCCAGCAGTTACCTGACAGAGGGAGTCACTGAAGCTTTCTTT,CASSYLTEGVTEAFF
many,TRBD1,TRBJ1-5,TRBV20-1,TGCAGTGCTAGAGACCTAGGACAGGGGAATCAGCCCCAGCATTTT,CSARDLGQGNQPQHF
many,TRBD2,TRBJ2-2,TRBV5-1,TGCGCCAGCAGCTTCAACGTCCGACTAGCGGGAGACACCGGGGAGCTGTTTTTT,CASSFNVRLAGDTGELFF
few,TRBD2,TRBJ2-1,TRBV6-2/TRBV6-3,TGTGCCAGCAGCGATCCCCTGGCGGGAGGAAACAATGAGCAGTTCTTC,CASSDPLAGGNNEQFF
NA,TRBD1,TRBJ2-3,TRBV7-9,TGTGCCAGCAGTGTCCCCGGGACAGGGACCACAGATACGCAGTATTTT,CASSVPGTGTTDTQYF
NA,NA,TRBJ2-7,TRBV14,TGTGCCAGCAACCGGGGCGTGGGGGAGCAGTACTTC,CASNRGVGEQYF
NA,NA,TRBJ2-5,TRBV7-2,TGTGCCAGCGCCTGGGTAGACAAGATGACCCAGTACTTC,CASAWVDKMTQYF
many,NA,TRBJ2-1,TRBV6-4,TGTGCCAGCAGTGACTCGAAGAAACCCCCGTTGTTCTTC,CASSDSKKPPLFF
NA,NA,TRBJ2-1,TRBV7-8,TGTGCCAGCAGCTCCCGAACGGCCTGGGTGATTGAGCAGTTCTTC,CASSSRTAWVIEQFF
few,TRBD1,TRBJ2-7,TRBV20-1,TGCAGTGCTAGAGACCACAGGGGCGTCGAGCAGTACTTC,CSARDHRGVEQYF
many,TRBD2,TRBJ2-1,TRBV24-1,TGTGCCACCAGTGATTTGAGGGGGGCTAGCGGGGGGTATGAGCAGTTCTTC,CATSDLRGASGGYEQFF
many,TRBD1,TRBJ2-2,TRBV5-1,TGCGCCAGCAGGACCCGGGACAGTTTTTCCGGGGAGCTGTTTTTT,CASRTRDSFSGELFF
few,TRBD1,TRBJ2-7,TRBV28,TGTGCCAGCAGCCTCGGGGCGACAGGGGCACTGGAGCAGTACTTC,CASSLGATGALEQYF
many,TRBD1,TRBJ2-2,TRBV5-1,TGCGCCAGCAGCTTGGCAGGGGGCGCGGGCACCGGGGAGCTGTTTTTT,CASSLAGGAGTGELFF
many,TRBD1,TRBJ2-2,TRBV10-3,TGTGCCATCAGTGAAACTGGGACAGAGAACACCGGGGAGCTGTTTTTT,CAISETGTENTGELFF
many,NA,TRBJ1-2,TRBV29-1,TGCAGCGTTGAAGAAAACTATGGCTACACCTTC,CSVEENYGYTF
few,NA,TRBJ2-1,TRBV7-6,TGTGCCAGCAGCTTACGTGGTGAGGGTAACGAGCAGTTCTTC,CASSLRGEGNEQFF
NA,NA,TRBJ2-1,TRBV10-3,TGTGCCATCAGTGACGGGCGGACCACGGTTGTCAATGAGCAGTTCTTC,CAISDGRTTVVNEQFF
NA,NA,TRBJ2-7,TRBV12-5,TGTGCTAGTGGTTTGCCCCGGGGCCTACCCTACGAGCAGTACTTC,CASGLPRGLPYEQYF
NA,TRBD2,TRBJ2-3,TRBV7-8,TGTGCCAGCAGCGCAGGGGGTTGGAGCGGGGGGCCCCAAGATACGCAGTATTTT,CASSAGGWSGGPQDTQYF
NA,NA,TRBJ2-5,TRBV5-1,TGCGCCAGCACCCCTGGAGGGAAAGAGACCCAGTACTTC,CASTPGGKETQYF
few,TRBD1,TRBJ2-5,TRBV20-1,TGCAGTGCTCCACAGGGGTTCCGAGAGACCCAGTACTTC,CSAPQGFRETQYF
NA,NA,TRBJ1-2,TRBV27,TGTGCCAGCAGACCTAGATATACTAACTATGGCTACACCTTC,CASRPRYTNYGYTF
NA,TRBD1,TRBJ2-4,TRBV5-1,TGCGCCAGCAGCACACAGGGGATCGAAAACATTCAGTACTTC,CASSTQGIENIQYF
many,TRBD2,TRBJ2-1,TRBV29-1,TGCAGCGTTGAAATAGGGACTAGTCCGTACAATGAGCAGTTCTTC,CSVEIGTSPYNEQFF
few,NA,TRBJ1-1,TRBV20-1,TGCAGTGCTCAACGGACAGTCGACACTGAAGCTTTCTTT,CSAQRTVDTEAFF
few,TRBD2,TRBJ2-2,TRBV5-8,TGTGCCAGCGGCGCGGGGGCCGGGGAGCTGTTTTTT,CASGAGAGELFF
few,TRBD2,TRBJ2-3,TRBV29-1,TGCAGCGTTGCGGCAGGCGGGAGTGGGACAGATACGCAGTATTTT,CSVAAGGSGTDTQYF
NA,TRBD2,TRBJ2-7,TRBV11-3,TGTGCCAGCAGCTACACTAGCGGACCCTACGAGCAGTACTTC,CASSYTSGPYEQYF
NA,NA,TRBJ2-7,TRBV11-2,TGTGCCAGCAGCCCCATGAAGCATGGGACGGAAGGTTACGAGCAGTACTTC,CASSPMKHGTEGYEQYF
many,NA,TRBJ1-2,TRBV9,TGTGCCAGCAGCGTCGACACAGTGGGAGGGACCTACACCTTC,CASSVDTVGGTYTF
few,NA,TRBJ1-6,TRBV27,TGTGCCAGCTATCCCTGGGGGGATGGTGGAGCACCCCTCCACTTT,CASYPWGDGGAPLHF
many,NA,TRBJ2-3,TRBV12-3/TRBV12-4,TGTGCCAGCGGGTGGGGGAACGCAGATACGCAGTATTTT,CASGWGNADTQYF
NA,NA,TRBJ2-7,TRBV7-2,TGTGCCAGCAGTGTAGCAGTCGAGCAGTACTTC,CASSVAVEQYF
many,TRBD2,TRBJ2-7,TRBV20-1,TGCAGTGCCGCTGGACTAGCGGGAGACCCTTCCTACGAGCAGTACTTC,CSAAGLAGDPSYEQYF
NA,TRBD1,TRBJ1-2,TRBV5-6,TGTGCCAGCAGCCCCGGGACAGGGGGCAACTATGGCTACACCTTC,CASSPGTGGNYGYTF
few,NA,TRBJ2-5,TRBV15,TGTGCCACCAGCAGAGATCCGGGGTCCCAAGAGACCCAGTACTTC,CATSRDPGSQETQYF
few,NA,TRBJ2-7,TRBV28,TGTGCCAGCACAAACCCCTACGAGCAGTACTTC,CASTNPYEQYF
few,NA,TRBJ2-6,TRBV12-3/TRBV12-4,TGTGCCAGCAGTTTTGCTCCCGGAGTCTCTGGGGCCAACGTCCTGACTTTC,CASSFAPGVSGANVLTF
NA,NA,TRBJ2-5,TRBV5-1,TGCGCCAGCAGCTTGGTGTCAGCTGACCAAGAGACCCAGTACTTC,CASSLVSADQETQYF
NA,TRBD1,TRBJ2-7,TRBV20-1,TGCAGTGCTAAGGGACAGGCTACCTACGAGCAGTACTTC,CSAKGQATYEQYF
NA,NA,TRBJ1-1,TRBV18,TGTGCCAGCTCACCCCCAGGTATCCCTGAAGCTTTCTTT,CASSPPGIPEAFF
many,TRBD2,TRBJ2-3,TRBV12-3/TRBV12-4,TGTGCCAGCAGTTTGACTAGCGGCACAGATACGCAGTATTTT,CASSLTSGTDTQYF
many,TRBD1,TRBJ1-2,TRBV4-1,TGCGCCAGCAGCCAGAATACGGGACAGCCTAACTATGGCTACACCTTC,CASSQNTGQPNYGYTF
few,NA,TRBJ2-2,TRBV5-1,TGCGCCAGCAGTCCTCGGACGGGCCCCGACACCGGGGAGCTGTTTTTT,CASSPRTGPDTGELFF
many,TRBD1,TRBJ2-2,TRBV7-9,TGTGCCTTCCAGGGGGCGAACACCGGGGAGCTGTTTTTT,CAFQGANTGELFF
NA,TRBD2,TRBJ2-7,TRBV2,TGTGCCAGCAGTGACCGTTCGGGACTAGCTTACGAGCAGTACTTC,CASSDRSGLAYEQYF